This is a list of T cell receptor beta chains from one sample in a study of blood T cell repertoires in COVID-19. Assay used: immunoSEQ multiplex PCR; TCRdb lists only in-frame clones, some missing. The table includes more than 250,000 clones, 80% to 90% detected once. Sequencing input: peripheral blood. All receptors derive from a man aged 18-30 years who had recovered from COVID-19. CDR3s leave out the opening cysteine and the closing phenylalanine or tryptophan. Each record gives: J gene, V gene, CDR3 protein.

>TRBJ1-5|TRBV19
ASSISAAQPQH
>TRBJ2-5|TRBV5-1
ASSDGTAPETQY
>TRBJ2-1|TRBV4-1
ASSQGRGGNEQF
>TRBJ2-2|TRBV19
ASSIPFSGAYTGELF
>TRBJ1-2|TRBV30
AWSLDVGGVYGYT
>TRBJ1-2|TRBV5-1
ASSLVQGALGYGYT
>TRBJ1-4|TRBV5-4
ASSLGGPATNEKLF
>TRBJ1-3|TRBV7-7
ASSPGLYSGNTIY
>TRBJ1-5|TRBV7-2
ASSSGQGDQPQH
>TRBJ2-4|TRBV11-2
ASSETGGQNIQY
>TRBJ2-1|TRBV5-4
ASSPAQGNSYNEQF